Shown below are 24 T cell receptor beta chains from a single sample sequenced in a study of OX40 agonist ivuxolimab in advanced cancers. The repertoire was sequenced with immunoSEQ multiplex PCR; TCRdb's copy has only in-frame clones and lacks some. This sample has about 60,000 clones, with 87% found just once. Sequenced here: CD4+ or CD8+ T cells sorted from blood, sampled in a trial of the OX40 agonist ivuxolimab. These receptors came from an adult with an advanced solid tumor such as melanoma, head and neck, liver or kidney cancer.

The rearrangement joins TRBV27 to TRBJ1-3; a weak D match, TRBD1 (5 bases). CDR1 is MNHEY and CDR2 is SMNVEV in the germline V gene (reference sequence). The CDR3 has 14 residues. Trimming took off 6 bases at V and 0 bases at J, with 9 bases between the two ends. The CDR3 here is CASRSGGSGNTIYF. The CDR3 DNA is TGTGCCAGCAGGTCGGGGGGCTCTGGAAACACCATATATTTT.

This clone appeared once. Written as DNA, the CDR3 is TGTGCCAGCAGCCCCGGAGCGGGGACAGATACGCAGTATTTT. Encoded protein: CASSPGAGTDTQYF. The chain links TRBV7-9 to TRBJ2-3, with TRBD2 matching 7 bases. The CDR3 is made up of 14 amino acids. The junction had 5 bases not matched to a gene; V was cut back by 5 bases and J by 3 bases. Germline loops: CDR1 SEHNR, CDR2 FQNEAQ (reference sequence).

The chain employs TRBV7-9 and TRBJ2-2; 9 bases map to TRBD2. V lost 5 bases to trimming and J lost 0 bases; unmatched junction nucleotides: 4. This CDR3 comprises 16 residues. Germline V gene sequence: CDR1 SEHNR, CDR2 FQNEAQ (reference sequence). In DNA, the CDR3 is TGTGCCAGCAGCGTCCGACTAGCGGCGAACACCGGGGAGCTGTTTTTT. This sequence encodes CASSVRLAANTGELFF.

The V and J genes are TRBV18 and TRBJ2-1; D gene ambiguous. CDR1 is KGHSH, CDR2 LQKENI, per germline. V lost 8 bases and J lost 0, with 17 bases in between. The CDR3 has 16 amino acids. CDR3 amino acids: CASRKTGVSSYNEQFF. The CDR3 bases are TGTGCCAGCCGAAAAACTGGCGTTAGCTCCTACAATGAGCAGTTCTTC.

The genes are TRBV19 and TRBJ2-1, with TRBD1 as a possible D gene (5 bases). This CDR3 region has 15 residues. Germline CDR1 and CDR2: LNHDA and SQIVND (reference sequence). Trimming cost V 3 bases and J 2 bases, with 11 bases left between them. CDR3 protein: CASSIQGGAYNEQFF. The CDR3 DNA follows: TGTGCCAGTAGTATCCAGGGTGGGGCCTACAATGAGCAGTTCTTC.

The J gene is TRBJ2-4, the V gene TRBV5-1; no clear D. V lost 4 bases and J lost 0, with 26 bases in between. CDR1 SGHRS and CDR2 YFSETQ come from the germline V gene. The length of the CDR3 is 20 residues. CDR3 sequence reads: CASSVSGHSRNTKAKNIQYF. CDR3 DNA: TGCGCCAGCAGCGTATCCGGGCACAGCAGAAACACAAAAGCCAAAAACATTCAGTACTTC.

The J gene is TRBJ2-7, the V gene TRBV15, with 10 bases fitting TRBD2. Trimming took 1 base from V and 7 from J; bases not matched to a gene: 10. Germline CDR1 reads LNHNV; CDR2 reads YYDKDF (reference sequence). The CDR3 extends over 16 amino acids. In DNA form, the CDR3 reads TGTGCCACCAGCAGAGCGGTAGCGGGAGGCGCGGGGGAGCAGTACTTC. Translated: CATSRAVAGGAGEQYF.

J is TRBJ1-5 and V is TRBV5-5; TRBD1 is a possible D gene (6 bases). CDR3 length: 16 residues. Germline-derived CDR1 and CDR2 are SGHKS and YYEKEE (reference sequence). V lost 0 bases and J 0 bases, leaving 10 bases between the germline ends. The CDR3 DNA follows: TGTGCCAGCAGCTTGGGCGGGGGGCCTAGCAATCAGCCCCAGCATTTT. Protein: CASSLGGGPSNQPQHF.

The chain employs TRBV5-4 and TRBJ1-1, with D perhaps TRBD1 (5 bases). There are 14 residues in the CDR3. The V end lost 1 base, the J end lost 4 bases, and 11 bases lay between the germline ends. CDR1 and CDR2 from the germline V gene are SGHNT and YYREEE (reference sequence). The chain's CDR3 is CASSLMGLGTEAFF. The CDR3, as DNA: TGTGCCAGCAGCTTGATGGGGCTGGGCACTGAAGCTTTCTTT.

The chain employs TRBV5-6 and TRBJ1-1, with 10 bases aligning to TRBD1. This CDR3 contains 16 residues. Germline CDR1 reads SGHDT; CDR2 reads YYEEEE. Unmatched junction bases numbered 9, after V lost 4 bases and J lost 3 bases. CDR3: CASSPDRGRVYTEAFF. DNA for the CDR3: TGTGCCAGCAGCCCCGACAGGGGGCGCGTTTACACTGAAGCTTTCTTT.

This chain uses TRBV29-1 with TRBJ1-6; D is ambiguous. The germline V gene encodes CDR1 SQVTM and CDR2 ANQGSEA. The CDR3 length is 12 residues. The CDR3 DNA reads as TGCGCAGGAGGGTGGGGAGGAACACCCCTCCACTTT. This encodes CAGGWGGTPLHF.

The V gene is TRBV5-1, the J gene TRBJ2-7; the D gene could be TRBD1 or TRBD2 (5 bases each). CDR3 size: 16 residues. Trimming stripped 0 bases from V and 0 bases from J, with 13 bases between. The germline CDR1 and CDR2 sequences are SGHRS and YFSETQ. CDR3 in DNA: TGCGCCAGCAGCTTGGGGATGGGGGAAAGCTCCTACGAGCAGTACTTC. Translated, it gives CASSLGMGESSYEQYF.

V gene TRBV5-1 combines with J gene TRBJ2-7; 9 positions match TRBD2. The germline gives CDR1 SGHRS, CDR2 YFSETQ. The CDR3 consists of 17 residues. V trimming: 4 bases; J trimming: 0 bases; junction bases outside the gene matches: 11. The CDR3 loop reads CASSRGLASTSSYEQYF. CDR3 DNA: TGCGCCAGCAGCCGAGGACTAGCGTCTACCTCCTCCTACGAGCAGTACTTC.

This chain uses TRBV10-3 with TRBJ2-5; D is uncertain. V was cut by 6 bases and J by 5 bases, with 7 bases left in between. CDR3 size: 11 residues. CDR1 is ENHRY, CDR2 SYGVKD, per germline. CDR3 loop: CAIRGSETQYF. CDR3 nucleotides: TGTGCCATCAGAGGTTCGGAGACCCAGTACTTC.

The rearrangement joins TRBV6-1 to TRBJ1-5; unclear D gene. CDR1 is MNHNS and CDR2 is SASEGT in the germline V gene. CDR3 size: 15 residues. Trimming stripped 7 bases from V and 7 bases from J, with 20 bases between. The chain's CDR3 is CASNLGMGGEQPQHF. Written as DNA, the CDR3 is TGTGCCAGCAACCTCGGGATGGGTGGTGAACAGCCCCAGCATTTT.

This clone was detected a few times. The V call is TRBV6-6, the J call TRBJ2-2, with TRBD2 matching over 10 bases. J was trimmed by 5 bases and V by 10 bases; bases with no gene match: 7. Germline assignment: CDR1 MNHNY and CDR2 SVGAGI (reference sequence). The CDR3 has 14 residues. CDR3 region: CATIAGGLTGELFF. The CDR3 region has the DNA TGTGCCACAATAGCGGGAGGCTTAACCGGGGAGCTGTTTTTT.

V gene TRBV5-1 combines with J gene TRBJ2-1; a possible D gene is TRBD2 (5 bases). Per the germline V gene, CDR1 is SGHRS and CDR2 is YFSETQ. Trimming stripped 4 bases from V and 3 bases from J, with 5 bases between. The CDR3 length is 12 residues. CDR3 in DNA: TGCGCCAGCAGCCGGGACTACAATGAGCAGTTCTTC. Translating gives CASSRDYNEQFF.

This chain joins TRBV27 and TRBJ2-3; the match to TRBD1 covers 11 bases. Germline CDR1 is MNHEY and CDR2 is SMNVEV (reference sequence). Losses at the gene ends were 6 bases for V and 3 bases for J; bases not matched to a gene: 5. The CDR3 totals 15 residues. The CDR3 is CASRIGQGATDTQYF. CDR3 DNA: TGTGCCAGCAGGATAGGACAGGGGGCAACAGATACGCAGTATTTT.

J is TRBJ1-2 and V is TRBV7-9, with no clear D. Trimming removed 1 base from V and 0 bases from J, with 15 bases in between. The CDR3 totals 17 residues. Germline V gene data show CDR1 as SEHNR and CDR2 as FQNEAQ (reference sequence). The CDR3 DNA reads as TGTGCCAGCAGCTTAGAGGCGCGCCCAACTGCTAACTATGGCTACACCTTC. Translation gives CASSLEARPTANYGYTF.

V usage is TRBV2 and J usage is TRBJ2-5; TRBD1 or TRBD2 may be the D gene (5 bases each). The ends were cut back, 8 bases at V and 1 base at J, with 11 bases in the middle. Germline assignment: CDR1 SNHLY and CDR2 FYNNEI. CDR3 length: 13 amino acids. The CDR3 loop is CASHRDRQETQYF. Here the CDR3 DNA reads TGTGCCAGCCACCGGGACCGCCAAGAGACCCAGTACTTC.

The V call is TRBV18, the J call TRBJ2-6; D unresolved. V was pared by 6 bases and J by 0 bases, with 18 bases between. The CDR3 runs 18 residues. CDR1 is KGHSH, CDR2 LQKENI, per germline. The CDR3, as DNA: TGTGCCAGCTCTGAAAGTCAGGAGTTAAACTCTGGGGCCAACGTCCTGACTTTC. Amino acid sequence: CASSESQELNSGANVLTF.

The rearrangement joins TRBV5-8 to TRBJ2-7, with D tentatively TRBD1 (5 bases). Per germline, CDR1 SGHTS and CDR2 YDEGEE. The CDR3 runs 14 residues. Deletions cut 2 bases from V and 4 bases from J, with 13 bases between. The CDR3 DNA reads TGTGCCAGCAGCTTAGGGGTATCAGGTTACGAGCAGTACTTC. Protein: CASSLGVSGYEQYF.

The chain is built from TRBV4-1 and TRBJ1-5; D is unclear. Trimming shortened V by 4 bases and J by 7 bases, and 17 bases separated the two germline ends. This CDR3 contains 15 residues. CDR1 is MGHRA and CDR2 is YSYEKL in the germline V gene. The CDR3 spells CASSPEGTAGQPQHF. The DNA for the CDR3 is TGCGCCAGCAGCCCCGAAGGCACAGCGGGACAGCCCCAGCATTTT.

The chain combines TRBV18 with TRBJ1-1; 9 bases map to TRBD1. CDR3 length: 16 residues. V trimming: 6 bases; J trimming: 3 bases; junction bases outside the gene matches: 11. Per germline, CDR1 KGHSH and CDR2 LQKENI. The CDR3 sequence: CASSLTGGRLDTEAFF. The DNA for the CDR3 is TGTGCCAGCTCTCTCACAGGGGGCAGGTTGGACACTGAAGCTTTCTTT.